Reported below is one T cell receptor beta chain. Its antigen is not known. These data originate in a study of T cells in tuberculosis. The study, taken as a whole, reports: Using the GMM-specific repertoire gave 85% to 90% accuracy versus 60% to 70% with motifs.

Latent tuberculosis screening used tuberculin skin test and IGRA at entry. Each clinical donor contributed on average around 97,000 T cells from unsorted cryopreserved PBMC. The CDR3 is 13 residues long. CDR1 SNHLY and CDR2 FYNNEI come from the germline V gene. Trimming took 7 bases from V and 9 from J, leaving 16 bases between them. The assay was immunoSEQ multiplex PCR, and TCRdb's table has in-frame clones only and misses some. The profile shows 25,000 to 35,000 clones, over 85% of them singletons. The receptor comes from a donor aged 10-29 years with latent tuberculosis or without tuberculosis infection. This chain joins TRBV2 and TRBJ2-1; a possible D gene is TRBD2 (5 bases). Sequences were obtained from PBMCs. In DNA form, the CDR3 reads TGTGCCAGCACCCTGGAGGACCAGGTTGAGCAGTTCTTC. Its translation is CASTLEDQVEQFF.